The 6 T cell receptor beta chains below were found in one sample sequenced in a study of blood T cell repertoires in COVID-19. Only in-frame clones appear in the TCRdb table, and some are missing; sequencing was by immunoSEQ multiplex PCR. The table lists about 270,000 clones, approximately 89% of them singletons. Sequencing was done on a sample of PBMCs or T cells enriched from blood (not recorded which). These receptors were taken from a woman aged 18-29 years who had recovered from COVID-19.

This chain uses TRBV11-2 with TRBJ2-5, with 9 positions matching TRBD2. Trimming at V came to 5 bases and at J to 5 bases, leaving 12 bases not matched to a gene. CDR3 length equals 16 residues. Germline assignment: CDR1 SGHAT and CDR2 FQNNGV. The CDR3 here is CASSPRPSGEWETQYF. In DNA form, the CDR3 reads TGTGCCAGCAGCCCCAGACCTAGCGGGGAATGGGAGACCCAGTACTTC.

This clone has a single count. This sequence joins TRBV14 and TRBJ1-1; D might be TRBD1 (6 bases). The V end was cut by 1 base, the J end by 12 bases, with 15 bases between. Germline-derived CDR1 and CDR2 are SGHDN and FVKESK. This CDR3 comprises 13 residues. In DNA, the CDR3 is TGTGCCAGCAGCCAAGGGGGACAAGGCGAGCCTTTCTTT. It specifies CASSQGGQGEPFF.

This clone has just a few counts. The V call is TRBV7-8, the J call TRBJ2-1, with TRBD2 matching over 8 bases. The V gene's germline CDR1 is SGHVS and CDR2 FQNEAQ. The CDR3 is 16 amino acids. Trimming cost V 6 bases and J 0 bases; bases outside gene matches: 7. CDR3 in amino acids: CASRQTAGASYNEQFF. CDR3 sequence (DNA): TGTGCCAGCAGGCAAACAGCGGGGGCCTCCTACAATGAGCAGTTCTTC.

The CDR3 protein is CASSHTRVAGPSSYEQYF. In DNA form, the CDR3 reads TGTGCCAGCAGCCACACAAGGGTAGCGGGCCCAAGCTCCTACGAGCAGTACTTC. The J gene is TRBJ2-7, the V gene TRBV11-2; 7 nucleotides align to TRBD2. The CDR3 totals 18 residues. Per germline, CDR1 SGHAT and CDR2 FQNNGV. Unmatched junction bases numbered 16, after V lost 5 bases and J lost 0 bases. The full variable domain, rest sourced from reference TRBV11-2 and TRBJ2-7, is EAGVAQSPRYKIIEKRQSVAFWCNPISGHATLYWYQQILGQGPKLLIQFQNNGVVDDSQLPKDRFSAERLKGVDSTLKIQPAKLEDSAVYLCASSHTRVAGPSSYEQYFGPGTRLTVT.

This CDR3 is CASSYSRRGDGYTF. As DNA, the CDR3 is TGTGCCAGCAGTTACTCTCGCAGGGGGGACGGCTACACCTTC. This chain uses TRBV6-6 with TRBJ1-2; 7 nucleotides agree with TRBD1. The CDR3 length is 14 residues. V lost 0 bases, J lost 8 bases, and 6 bases stayed unmatched. Germline lookup yields CDR1 MNHNY and CDR2 SVGAGI (reference sequence).

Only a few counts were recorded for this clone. In DNA form, the CDR3 reads TGCGCCAGCATTGGGGCATTCTCCGAGCAGTACTTC. Its protein product is CASIGAFSEQYF. V is TRBV10-2 and J is TRBJ2-7; a possible D gene is TRBD1 (5 bases). V lost 7 bases and J lost 6, with 13 bases in between. CDR1 is WSHSY and CDR2 is SAAADI in the germline V gene. The length of the CDR3 is 12 residues.